This TCR beta chain came from a study of blood T cell repertoires in COVID-19. Across the study: Collection of acute and convalescent COVID-19 samples took place in the United States, Italy and Spain. From T cells, B-cell-depleted T cells, or PBMCs came the material, which was cDNA or gDNA.

Original processing methods: Estimates of nucleated cell counts were drawn from the amplification of reference gene primers. This table comes from immunoSEQ multiplex PCR, and its TCRdb copy is limited to in-frame clones, with some not included. V and J calls and clone size come straight from that table; D and trimming were deduced from the DNA. The sample lists under 30,000 clones, roughly nine tenths occurring once. The CDR3 contains 16 residues. Trimming removed 0 bases from V and 1 base from J, with 11 bases in between. The germline gives CDR1 LGHNA, CDR2 YNFKEQ. The specimen was peripheral blood. The chain uses TRBV4-2 and TRBJ2-3, with D maybe TRBD2 (5 bases). This receptor was taken from a human donor with active COVID-19. The donor label of this sample is uncertain. The CDR3 nucleotides are TGTGCCAGCAGCCAAGACGGGATTGCGGGCACAGATACGCAGTATTTT. This gives the protein CASSQDGIAGTDTQYF.